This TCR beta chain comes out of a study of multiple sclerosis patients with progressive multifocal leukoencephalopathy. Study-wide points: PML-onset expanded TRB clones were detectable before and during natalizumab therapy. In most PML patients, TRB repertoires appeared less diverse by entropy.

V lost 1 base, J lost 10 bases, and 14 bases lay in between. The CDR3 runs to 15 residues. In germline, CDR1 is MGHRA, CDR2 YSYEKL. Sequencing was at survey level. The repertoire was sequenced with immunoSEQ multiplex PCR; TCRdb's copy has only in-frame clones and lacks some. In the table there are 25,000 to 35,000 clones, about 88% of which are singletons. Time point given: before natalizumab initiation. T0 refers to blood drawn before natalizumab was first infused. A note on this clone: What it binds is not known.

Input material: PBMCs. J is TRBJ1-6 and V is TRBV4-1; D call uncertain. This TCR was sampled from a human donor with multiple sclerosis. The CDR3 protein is CASSQGYGRTSPLHF. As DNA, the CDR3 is TGCGCCAGCAGCCAAGGATACGGGAGGACCTCACCCCTCCACTTT.